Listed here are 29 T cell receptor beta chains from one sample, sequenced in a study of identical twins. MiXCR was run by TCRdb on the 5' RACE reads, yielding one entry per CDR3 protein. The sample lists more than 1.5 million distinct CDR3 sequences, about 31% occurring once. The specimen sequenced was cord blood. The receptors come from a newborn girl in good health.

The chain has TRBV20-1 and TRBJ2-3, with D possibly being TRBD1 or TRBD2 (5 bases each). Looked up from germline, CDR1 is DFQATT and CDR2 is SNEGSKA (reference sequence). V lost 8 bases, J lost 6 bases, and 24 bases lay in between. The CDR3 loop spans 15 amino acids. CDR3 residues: CSSSGGTALRDTQYF. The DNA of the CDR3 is TGCAGTTCGAGTGGTGGGACCGCGCTCCGGGATACGCAGTATTTT.

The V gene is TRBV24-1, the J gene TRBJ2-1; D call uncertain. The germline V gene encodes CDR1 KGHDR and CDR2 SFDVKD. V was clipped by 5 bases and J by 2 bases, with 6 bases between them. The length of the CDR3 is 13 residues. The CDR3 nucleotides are TGTGCCACCAGTGGGGCGGCCTACAATGAGCAGTTCTTC. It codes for CATSGAAYNEQFF.

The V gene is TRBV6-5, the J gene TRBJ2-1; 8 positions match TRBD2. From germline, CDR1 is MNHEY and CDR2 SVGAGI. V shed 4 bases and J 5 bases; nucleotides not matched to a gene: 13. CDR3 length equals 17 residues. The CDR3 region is CASSSRTSLLMNNEQFF. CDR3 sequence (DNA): TGTGCCAGCAGTTCGCGGACTAGCCTCTTGATGAACAATGAGCAGTTCTTC.

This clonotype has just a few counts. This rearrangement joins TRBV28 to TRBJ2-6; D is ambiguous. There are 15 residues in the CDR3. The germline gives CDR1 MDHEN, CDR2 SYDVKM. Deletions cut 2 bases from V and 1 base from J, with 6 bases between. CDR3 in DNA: TGTGCCAGCAGTTTACACGGGTCTGGGGCCAACGTCCTGACTTTC. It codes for CASSLHGSGANVLTF.

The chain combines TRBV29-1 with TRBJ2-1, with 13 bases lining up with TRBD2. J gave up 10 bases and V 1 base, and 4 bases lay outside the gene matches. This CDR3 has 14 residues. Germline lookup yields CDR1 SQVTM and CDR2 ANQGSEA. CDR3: CSVEGTSGSYEQFF. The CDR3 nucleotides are TGCAGCGTTGAAGGGACTAGCGGGAGTTACGAGCAGTTCTTC.

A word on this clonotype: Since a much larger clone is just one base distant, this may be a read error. The CDR3 loop reads CASSQRLAGQQYF. The CDR3 coding sequence is TGTGCCAGCAGCCAACGACTAGCGGGGCAGCAGTACTTC. This chain links TRBV3-1 with TRBJ2-7, with 11 bases that match TRBD2. Germline values: CDR1 LGHDT, CDR2 YNNKEL (reference sequence). V lost 2 bases and J lost 8; bases outside the gene matches: 2. The CDR3 has 13 amino acids.

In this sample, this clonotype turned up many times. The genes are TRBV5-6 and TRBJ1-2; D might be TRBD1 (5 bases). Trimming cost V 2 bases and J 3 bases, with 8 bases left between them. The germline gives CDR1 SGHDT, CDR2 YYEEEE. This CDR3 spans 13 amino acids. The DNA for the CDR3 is TGTGCCAGCAGCTTAGAGGGGCACTATGGCTACACCTTC. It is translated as CASSLEGHYGYTF. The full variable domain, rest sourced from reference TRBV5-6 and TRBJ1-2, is DAGVTQSPTHLIKTRGQQVTLRCSPKSGHDTVSWYQQALGQGPQFIFQYYEEEERQRGNFPDRFSGHQFPNYSSELNVNALLLGDSALYLCASSLEGHYGYTFGSGTRLTVV.

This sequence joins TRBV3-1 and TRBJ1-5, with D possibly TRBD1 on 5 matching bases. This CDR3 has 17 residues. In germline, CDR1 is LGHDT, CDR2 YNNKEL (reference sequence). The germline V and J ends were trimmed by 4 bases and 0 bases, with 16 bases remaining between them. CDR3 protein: CASSLQEGASSNQPQHF. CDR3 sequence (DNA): TGTGCCAGCAGCCTCCAGGAAGGGGCGAGTAGCAATCAGCCCCAGCATTTT.

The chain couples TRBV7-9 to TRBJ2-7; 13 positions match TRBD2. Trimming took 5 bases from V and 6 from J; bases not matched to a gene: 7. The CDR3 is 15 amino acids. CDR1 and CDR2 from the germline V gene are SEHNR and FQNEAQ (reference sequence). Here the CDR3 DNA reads TGTGCCAGCAGCCCTACTAGCGGGAGGGGGGGCGAGCAGTACTTC. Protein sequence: CASSPTSGRGGEQYF.

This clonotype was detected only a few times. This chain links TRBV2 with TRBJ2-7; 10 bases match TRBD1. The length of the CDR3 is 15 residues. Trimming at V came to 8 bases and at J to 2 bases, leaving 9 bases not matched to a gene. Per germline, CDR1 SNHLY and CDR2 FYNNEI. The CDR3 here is CASEITGTGAYEQYF. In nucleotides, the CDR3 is TGTGCCAGCGAAATAACCGGGACAGGGGCCTACGAGCAGTACTTC.

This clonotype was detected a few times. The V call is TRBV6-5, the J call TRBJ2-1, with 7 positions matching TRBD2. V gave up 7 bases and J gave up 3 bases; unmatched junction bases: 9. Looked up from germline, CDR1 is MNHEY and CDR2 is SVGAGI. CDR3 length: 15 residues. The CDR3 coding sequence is TGTGCCAGCAACCCGACCGGACTAGGCTACAATGAGCAGTTCTTC. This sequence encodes CASNPTGLGYNEQFF.

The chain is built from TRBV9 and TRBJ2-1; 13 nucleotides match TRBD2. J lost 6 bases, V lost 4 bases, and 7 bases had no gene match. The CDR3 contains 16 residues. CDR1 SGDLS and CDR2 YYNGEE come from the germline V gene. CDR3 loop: CASSPGLAGVTNEQFF. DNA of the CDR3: TGTGCCAGCAGCCCCGGACTAGCGGGGGTTACCAATGAGCAGTTCTTC.

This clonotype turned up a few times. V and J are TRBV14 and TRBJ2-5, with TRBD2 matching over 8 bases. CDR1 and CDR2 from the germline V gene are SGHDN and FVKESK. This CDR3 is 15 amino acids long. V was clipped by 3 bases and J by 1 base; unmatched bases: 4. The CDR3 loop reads CASSHRLAPQETQYF. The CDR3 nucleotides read TGTGCCAGCAGCCACCGACTAGCGCCCCAAGAGACCCAGTACTTC.

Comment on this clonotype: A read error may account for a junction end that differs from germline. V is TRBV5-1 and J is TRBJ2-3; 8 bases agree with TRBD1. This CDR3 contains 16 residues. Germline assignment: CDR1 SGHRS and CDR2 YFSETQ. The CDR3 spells CASSALSGTGPDTRYF. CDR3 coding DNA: TGCGCCAGCAGCGCCTTGTCCGGGACAGGCCCAGATACGCGGTATTTT.

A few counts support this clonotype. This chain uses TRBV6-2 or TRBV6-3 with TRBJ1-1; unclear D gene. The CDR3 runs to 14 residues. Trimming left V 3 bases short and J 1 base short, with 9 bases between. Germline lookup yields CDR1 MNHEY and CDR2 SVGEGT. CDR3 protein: CASSYRYRNTEAFF. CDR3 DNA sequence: TGTGCCAGCAGTTATCGGTACCGGAACACTGAAGCTTTCTTT.

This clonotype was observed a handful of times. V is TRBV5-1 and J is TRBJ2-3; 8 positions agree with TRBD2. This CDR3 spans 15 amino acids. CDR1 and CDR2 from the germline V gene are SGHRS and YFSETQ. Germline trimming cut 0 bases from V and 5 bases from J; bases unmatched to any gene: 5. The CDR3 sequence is CASSLAAGGLDTQYF. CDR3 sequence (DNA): TGCGCCAGCAGCTTGGCGGCGGGAGGATTAGATACGCAGTATTTT.

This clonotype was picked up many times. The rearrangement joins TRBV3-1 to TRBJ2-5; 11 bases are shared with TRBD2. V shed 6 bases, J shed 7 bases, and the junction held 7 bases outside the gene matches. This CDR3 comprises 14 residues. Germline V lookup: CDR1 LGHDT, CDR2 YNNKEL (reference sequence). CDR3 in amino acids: CASRRGLADGTQYF. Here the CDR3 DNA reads TGTGCCAGCAGACGGGGACTAGCGGATGGGACCCAGTACTTC.

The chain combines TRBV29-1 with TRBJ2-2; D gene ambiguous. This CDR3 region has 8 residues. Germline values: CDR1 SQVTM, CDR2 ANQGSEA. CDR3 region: CNTGELFF. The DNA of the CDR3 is TGCAACACCGGGGAGCTGTTTTTT.

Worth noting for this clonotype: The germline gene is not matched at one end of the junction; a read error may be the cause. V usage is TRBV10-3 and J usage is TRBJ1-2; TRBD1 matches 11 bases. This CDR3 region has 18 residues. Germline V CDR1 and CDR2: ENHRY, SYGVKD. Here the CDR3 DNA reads TGTGCCATCAGTGAGTCCCGGACAGGGGGCCCCCCTAACCATGGCTACACCTTC. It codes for CAISESRTGGPPNHGYTF.

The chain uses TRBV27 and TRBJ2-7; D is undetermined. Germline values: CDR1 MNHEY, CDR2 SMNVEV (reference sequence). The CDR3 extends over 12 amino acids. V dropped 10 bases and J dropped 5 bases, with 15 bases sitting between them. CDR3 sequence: CANSPIKHEQYF. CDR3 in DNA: TGTGCCAACAGCCCGATAAAGCACGAGCAGTACTTC.

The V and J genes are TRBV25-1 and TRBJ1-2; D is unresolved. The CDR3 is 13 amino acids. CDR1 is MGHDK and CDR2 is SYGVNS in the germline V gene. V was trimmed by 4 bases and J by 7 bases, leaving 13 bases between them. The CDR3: CASSGDWAVGYTF. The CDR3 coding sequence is TGTGCCAGCAGTGGTGATTGGGCGGTTGGCTACACCTTC.

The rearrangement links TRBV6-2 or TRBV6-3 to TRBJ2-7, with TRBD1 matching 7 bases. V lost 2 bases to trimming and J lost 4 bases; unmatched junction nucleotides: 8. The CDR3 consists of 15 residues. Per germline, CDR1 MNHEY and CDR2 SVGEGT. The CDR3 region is CASSYGRQGWYEQYF. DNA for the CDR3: TGTGCCAGCAGTTACGGACGACAGGGATGGTACGAGCAGTACTTC.

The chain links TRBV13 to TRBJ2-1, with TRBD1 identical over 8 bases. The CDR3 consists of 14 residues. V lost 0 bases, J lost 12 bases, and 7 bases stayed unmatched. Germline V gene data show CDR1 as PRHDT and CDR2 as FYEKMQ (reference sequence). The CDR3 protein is CASSLGRGTGGQFF. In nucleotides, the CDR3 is TGTGCCAGCAGCTTAGGCCGCGGGACAGGCGGGCAGTTCTTC.

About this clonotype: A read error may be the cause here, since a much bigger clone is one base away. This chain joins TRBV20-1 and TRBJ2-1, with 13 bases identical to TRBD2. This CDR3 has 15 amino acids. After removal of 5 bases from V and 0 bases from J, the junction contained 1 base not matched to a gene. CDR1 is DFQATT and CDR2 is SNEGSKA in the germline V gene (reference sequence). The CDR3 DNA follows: TGCAGTGCTTGGACTAGCGGGAGCTCCTACAATGAGCAGTTCTTC. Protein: CSAWTSGSSYNEQFF.

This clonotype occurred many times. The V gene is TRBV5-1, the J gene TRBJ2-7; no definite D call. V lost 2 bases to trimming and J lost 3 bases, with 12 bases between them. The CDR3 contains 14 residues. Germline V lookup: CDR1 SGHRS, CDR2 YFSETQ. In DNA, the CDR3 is TGCGCCAGCAGCTTCTTTGGGAATGTCTACGAGCAGTACTTC. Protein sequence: CASSFFGNVYEQYF.

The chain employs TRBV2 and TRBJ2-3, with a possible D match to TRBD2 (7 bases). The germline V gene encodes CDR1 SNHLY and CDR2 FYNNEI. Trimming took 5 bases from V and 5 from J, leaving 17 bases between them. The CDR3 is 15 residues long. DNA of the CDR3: TGTGCCAGCAGTATCACTAGAGGGGGGGGAGATACGCAGTATTTT. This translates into CASSITRGGGDTQYF.

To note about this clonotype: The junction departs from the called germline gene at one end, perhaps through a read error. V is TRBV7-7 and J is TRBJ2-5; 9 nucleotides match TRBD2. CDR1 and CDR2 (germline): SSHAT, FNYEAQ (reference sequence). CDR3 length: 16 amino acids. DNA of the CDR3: TGTGCTAGCAGCTCCTACTCTAGCGGGACGGGGGAGACCCAGTACTTC. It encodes CASSSYSSGTGETQYF.

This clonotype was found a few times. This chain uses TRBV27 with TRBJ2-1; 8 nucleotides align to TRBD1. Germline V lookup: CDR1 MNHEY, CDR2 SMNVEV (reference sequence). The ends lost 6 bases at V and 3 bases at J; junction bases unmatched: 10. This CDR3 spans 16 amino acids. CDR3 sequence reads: CASRSLGQGDYNEQFF. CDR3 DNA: TGTGCCAGCAGGAGCCTCGGACAGGGAGACTACAATGAGCAGTTCTTC.

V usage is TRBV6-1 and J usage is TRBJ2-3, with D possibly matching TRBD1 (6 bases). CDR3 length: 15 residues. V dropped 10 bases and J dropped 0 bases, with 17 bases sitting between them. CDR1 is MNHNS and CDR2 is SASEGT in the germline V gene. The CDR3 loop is CATGIGTLSTDTQYF. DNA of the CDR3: TGTGCCACCGGGATCGGGACACTCAGCACAGATACGCAGTATTTT.